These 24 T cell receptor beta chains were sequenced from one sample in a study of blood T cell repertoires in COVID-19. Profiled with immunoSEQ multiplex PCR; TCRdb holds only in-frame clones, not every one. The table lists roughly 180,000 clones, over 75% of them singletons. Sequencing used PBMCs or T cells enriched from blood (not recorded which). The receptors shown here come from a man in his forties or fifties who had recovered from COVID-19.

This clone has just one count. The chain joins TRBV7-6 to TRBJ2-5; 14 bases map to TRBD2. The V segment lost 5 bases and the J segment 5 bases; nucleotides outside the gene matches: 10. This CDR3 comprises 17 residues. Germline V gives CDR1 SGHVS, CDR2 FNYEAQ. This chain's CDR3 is CASSPGTSGGGRETQYF. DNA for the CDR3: TGTGCCAGCAGCCCCGGGACTAGCGGGGGCGGGCGGGAGACCCAGTACTTC.

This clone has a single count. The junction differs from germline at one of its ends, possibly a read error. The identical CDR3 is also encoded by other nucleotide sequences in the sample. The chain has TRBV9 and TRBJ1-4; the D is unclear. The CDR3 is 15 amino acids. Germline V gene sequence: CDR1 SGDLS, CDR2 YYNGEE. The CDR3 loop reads CASSVAAGRGEKLFF. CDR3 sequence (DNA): TGTGCCAGCAGTGTAGCTGCCGGGCGAGGGGAAAAACTGTTTTTT.

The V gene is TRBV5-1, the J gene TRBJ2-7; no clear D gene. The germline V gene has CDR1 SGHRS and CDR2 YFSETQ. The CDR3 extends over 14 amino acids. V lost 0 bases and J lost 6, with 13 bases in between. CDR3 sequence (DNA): TGCGCCAGCAGCTTGGCGGTGGTGGTAAGCGAGCAGTACTTC. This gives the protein CASSLAVVVSEQYF.

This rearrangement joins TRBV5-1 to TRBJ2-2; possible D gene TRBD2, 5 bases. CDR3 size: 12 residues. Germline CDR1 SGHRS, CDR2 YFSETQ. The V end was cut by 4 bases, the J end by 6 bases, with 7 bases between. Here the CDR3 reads CASSLDSGELFF. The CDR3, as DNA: TGCGCCAGCAGCCTGGACTCCGGGGAGCTGTTTTTT. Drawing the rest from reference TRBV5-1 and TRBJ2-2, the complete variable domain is KAGVTQTPRYLIKTRGQQVTLSCSPISGHRSVSWYQQTPGQGLQFLFEYFSETQRNKGNFPGRFSGRQFSNSRSEMNVSTLELGDSALYLCASSLDSGELFFGEGSRLTVL.

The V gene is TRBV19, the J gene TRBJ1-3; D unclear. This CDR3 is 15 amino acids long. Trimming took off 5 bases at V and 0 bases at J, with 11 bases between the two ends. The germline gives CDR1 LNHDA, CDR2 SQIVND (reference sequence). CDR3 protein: CASSQTGSSGNTIYF. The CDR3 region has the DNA TGTGCCAGTAGTCAAACTGGTAGCTCTGGAAACACCATATATTTT.

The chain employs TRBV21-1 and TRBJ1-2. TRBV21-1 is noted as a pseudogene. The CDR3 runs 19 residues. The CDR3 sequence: CNNDTNCEEGFRSVYGYTF. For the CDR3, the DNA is TGTAACAACGATACAAACTGTGAAGAGGGTTTCCGGTCTGTTTATGGCTACACCTTC.

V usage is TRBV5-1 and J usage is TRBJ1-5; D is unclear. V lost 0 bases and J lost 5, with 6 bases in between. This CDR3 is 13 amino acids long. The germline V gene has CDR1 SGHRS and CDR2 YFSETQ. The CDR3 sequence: CASSLAGYQPQHF. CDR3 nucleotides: TGCGCCAGCAGCTTGGCGGGGTATCAGCCCCAGCATTTT.

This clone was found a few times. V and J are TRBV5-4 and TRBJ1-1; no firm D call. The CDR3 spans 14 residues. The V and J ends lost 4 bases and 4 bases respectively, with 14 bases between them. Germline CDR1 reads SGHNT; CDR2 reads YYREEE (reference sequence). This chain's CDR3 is CASSPAVGSTEAFF. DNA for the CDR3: TGTGCCAGCAGCCCCGCGGTCGGGAGCACTGAAGCTTTCTTT.

DNA for the CDR3: TGTGCCAGCAGACGACACCGGGAGAACACTGAAGCTTTCTTT. Translating it yields CASRRHRENTEAFF. The chain combines TRBV11-2 with TRBJ1-1; D gene ambiguous. The CDR3 runs to 14 residues. The V and J ends lost 6 bases and 1 base respectively, with 12 bases between them. Germline V gene lookup returns CDR1 SGHAT and CDR2 FQNNGV.

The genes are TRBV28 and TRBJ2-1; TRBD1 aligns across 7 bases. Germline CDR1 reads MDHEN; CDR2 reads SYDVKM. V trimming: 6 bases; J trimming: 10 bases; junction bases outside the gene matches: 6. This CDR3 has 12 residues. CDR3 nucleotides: TGTGCCAGCAGAGTCAGGGGGAAGGAGCAGTTCTTC. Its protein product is CASRVRGKEQFF.

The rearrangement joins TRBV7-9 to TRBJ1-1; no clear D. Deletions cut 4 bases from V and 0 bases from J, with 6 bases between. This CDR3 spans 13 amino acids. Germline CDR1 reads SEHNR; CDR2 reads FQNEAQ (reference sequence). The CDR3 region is CASSSPMNTEAFF. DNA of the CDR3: TGTGCCAGCAGCTCCCCCATGAACACTGAAGCTTTCTTT. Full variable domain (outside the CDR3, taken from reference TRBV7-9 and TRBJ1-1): DTGVSQNPRHKITKRGQNVTFRCDPISEHNRLYWYRQTLGQGPEFLTYFQNEAQLEKSRLLSDRFSAERPKGSFSTLEIQRTEQGDSAMYLCASSSPMNTEAFFGQGTRLTVV.

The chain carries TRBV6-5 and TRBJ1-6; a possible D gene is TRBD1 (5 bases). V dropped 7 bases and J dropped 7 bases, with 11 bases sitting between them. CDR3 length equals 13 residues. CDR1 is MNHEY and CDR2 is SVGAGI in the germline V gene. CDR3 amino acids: CASTGHRNSPLHF. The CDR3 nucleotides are TGTGCCAGCACCGGACATCGCAATTCACCCCTCCACTTT.

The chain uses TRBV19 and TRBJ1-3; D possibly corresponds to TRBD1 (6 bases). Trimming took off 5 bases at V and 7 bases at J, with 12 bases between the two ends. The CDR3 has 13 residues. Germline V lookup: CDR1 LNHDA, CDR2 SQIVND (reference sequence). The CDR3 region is CASSFDRRNTIYF. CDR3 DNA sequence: TGTGCCAGTAGTTTTGACAGGAGGAACACCATATATTTT.

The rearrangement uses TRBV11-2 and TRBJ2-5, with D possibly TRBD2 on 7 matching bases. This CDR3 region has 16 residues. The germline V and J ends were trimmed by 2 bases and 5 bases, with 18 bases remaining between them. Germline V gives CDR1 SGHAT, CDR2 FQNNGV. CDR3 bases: TGTGCCAGCAGCTTATTTGGGACGGGGGGCGGGGAGACCCAGTACTTC. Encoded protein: CASSLFGTGGGETQYF.

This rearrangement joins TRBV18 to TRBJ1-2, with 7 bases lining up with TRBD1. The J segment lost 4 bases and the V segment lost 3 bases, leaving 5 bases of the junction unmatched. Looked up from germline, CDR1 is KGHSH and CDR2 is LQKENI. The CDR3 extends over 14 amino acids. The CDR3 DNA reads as TGTGCCAGCTCACCGACGCCAGGGGGCTATGGCTACACCTTC. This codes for CASSPTPGGYGYTF. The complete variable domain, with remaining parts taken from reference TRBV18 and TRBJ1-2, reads NAGVMQNPRHLVRRRGQEARLRCSPMKGHSHVYWYRQLPEEGLKFMVYLQKENIIDESGMPKERFSAEFPKEGPSILRIQQVVRGDSAAYFCASSPTPGGYGYTFGSGTRLTVV.

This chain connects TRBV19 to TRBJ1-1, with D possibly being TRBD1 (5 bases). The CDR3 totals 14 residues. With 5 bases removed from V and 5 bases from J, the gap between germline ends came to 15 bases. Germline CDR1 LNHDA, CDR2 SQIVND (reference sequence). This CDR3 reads CASSRQGWQTEAFF. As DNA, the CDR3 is TGTGCCAGTAGTCGGCAGGGATGGCAGACTGAAGCTTTCTTT.

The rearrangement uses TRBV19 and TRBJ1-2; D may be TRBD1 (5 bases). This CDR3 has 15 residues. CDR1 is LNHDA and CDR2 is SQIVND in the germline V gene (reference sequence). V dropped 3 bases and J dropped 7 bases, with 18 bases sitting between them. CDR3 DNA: TGTGCCAGTAGTATTGGGCCAGGGTTGGGATCTGGCTACACCTTC. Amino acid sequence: CASSIGPGLGSGYTF. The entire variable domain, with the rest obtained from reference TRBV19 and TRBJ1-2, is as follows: DGGITQSPKYLFRKEGQNVTLSCEQNLNHDAMYWYRQDPGQGLRLIYYSQIVNDFQKGDIAEGYSVSREKKESFPLTVTSAQKNPTAFYLCASSIGPGLGSGYTFGSGTRLTVV.

Written as DNA, the CDR3 is TGCAGCGGGACTAGCGGGAGTAAAGAGCAGTACTTC. As protein: CSGTSGSKEQYF. V gene TRBV29-1 combines with J gene TRBJ2-7; 13 nucleotides line up with TRBD2. Trimming took 7 bases from V and 7 from J; bases not matched to a gene: 4. Germline CDR1 SQVTM, CDR2 ANQGSEA. The CDR3 is 12 amino acids.

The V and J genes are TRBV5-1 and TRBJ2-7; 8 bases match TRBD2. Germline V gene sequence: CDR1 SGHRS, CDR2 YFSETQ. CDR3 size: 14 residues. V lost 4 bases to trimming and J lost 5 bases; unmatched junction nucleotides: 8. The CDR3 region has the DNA TGCGCCAGCAGCCTACTAGCGGCCTCACACGAGCAGTACTTC. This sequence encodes CASSLLAASHEQYF.

In DNA, the CDR3 is TGTGCCAGCAGCAACACAGGGTTCAGTAACACTGAAGCTTTCTTT. It specifies CASSNTGFSNTEAFF. J is TRBJ1-1 and V is TRBV11-1; TRBD1 is a possible D gene (6 bases). Germline loops: CDR1 SGHAT, CDR2 FQDESV (reference sequence). Trimming left V 5 bases short and J 2 bases short, with 15 bases between. The CDR3 covers 15 residues. Full variable domain (remainder filled in from reference TRBV11-1 and TRBJ1-1): EAEVAQSPRYKITEKSQAVAFWCDPISGHATLYWYRQILGQGPELLVQFQDESVVDDSQLPKDRFSAERLKGVDSTLKIQPAELGDSAMYLCASSNTGFSNTEAFFGQGTRLTVV.

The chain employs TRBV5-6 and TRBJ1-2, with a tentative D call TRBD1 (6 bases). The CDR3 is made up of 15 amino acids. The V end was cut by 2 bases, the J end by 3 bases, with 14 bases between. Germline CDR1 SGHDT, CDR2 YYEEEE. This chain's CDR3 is CASSFVGGQDYGYTF. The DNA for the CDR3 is TGTGCCAGCAGCTTCGTTGGGGGCCAGGACTATGGCTACACCTTC. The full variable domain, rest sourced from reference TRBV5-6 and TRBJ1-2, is DAGVTQSPTHLIKTRGQQVTLRCSPKSGHDTVSWYQQALGQGPQFIFQYYEEEERQRGNFPDRFSGHQFPNYSSELNVNALLLGDSALYLCASSFVGGQDYGYTFGSGTRLTVV.

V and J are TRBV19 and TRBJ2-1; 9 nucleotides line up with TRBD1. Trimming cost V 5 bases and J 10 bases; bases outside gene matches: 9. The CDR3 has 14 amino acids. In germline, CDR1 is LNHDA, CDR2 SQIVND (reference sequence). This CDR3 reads CASSLDRGGKEQFF. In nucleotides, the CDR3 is TGTGCCAGTAGTTTGGACAGGGGAGGGAAGGAGCAGTTCTTC.

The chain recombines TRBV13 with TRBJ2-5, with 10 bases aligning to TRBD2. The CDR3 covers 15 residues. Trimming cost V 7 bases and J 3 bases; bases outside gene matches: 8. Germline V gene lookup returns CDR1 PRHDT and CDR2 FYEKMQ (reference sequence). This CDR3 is CASTRHSGREETQYF. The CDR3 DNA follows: TGTGCCAGCACCCGACACAGCGGGAGGGAAGAGACCCAGTACTTC.

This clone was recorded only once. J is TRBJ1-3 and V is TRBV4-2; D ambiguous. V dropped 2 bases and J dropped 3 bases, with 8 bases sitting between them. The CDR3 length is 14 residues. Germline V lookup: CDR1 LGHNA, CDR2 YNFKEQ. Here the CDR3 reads CASSQSPSGNTIYF. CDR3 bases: TGTGCCAGCAGCCAATCCCCCAGTGGAAACACCATATATTTT.